This T cell receptor (beta chain) was identified in a study of T-cell reconstitution after alpha-beta-depleted transplantation in children. Unique molecular identifiers were incorporated during preparation of the TCRbeta library. In TCRdb, the PCR reads were re-called with MiXCR into one record per CDR3 protein. This sample has under 450,000 distinct CDR3 sequences, with about an eighth found just once. This CDR3 comprises 13 residues. V gave up 5 bases and J gave up 6 bases, with 15 bases separating them. CDR1 and CDR2 from the germline V gene are DFQATT and SNEGSKA (reference sequence). This clonotype was counted a few times.

The receptor's source is a human donor who donated a stem cell graft to a child with Fanconi anemia. V and J are TRBV20-1 and TRBJ2-3; no reliable D call. The specimen comprised PBMCs, sampled from the stem cell graft. CDR3 coding DNA: TGCAGTGCTCTATCTCAGGCGGTGGATACGCAGTATTTT. It specifies CSALSQAVDTQYF.